Below, 2 T cell receptor beta chains from the same sample are listed, as sequenced in a study of control samples from healthy donors and cancer patients. Some clones are missing from TCRdb's copy, which holds only in-frame ones; the method was immunoSEQ multiplex PCR. Altogether 100,000 to 150,000 clones are present, about 93% being singletons, with the ten largest covering 2% to 3%. Sequenced material: blood. Receptor source: a man aged 35 to 55 in good health.

CDR3 protein: CASRQGARNIQYF. As DNA, the CDR3 is TGTGCCAGCAGACAGGGGGCGAGGAACATTCAGTACTTC. The chain joins TRBV6-5 to TRBJ2-4; 9 bases line up with TRBD1. Trimming took 6 bases from V and 7 from J; bases not matched to a gene: 4. CDR1 is MNHEY, CDR2 SVGAGI, per germline. The CDR3 totals 13 residues.

The chain uses TRBV9 and TRBJ2-1; 11 bases align to TRBD2. The CDR3 is 17 amino acids. V gave up 0 bases and J gave up 5 bases; unmatched junction bases: 7. Per germline, CDR1 SGDLS and CDR2 YYNGEE. The CDR3 bases are TGTGCCAGCAGCGTAGGGTCTAGCGGGGGGCGGGACAATGAGCAGTTCTTC. The encoded protein is CASSVGSSGGRDNEQFF.